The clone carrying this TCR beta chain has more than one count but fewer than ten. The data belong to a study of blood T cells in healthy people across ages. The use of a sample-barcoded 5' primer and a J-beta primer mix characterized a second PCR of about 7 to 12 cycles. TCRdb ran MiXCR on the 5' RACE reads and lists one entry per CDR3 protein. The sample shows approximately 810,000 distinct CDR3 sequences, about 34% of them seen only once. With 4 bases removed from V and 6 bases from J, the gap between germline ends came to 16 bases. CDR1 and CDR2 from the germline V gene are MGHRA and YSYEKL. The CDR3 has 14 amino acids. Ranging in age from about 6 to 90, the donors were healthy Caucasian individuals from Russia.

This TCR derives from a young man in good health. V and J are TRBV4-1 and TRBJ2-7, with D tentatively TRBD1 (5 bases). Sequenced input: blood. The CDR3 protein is CASSLEPQGSEQYF. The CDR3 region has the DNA TGCGCCAGCAGCCTCGAGCCTCAGGGTTCCGAGCAGTACTTC.